This T cell receptor (beta chain) was identified during a study of T-cell memory formation after mild COVID-19. TCRdb ran MiXCR on the 5' RACE reads and lists one entry per CDR3 protein. The table records about 90,000 distinct CDR3 sequences, 13% of them present only once. This CDR3 contains 17 residues. CDR1 is SGHTA and CDR2 is FQGNSA in the germline V gene. With 2 bases removed from V and 7 bases from J, the gap between germline ends came to 20 bases. This clonotype came up a few times. Sequencing was carried out using PBMCs or a T cell subset sorted from them (not recorded which). V is TRBV7-2 and J is TRBJ2-2; D possibly corresponds to TRBD2 (5 bases). The TCR comes from an adult woman who had mild COVID-19 (a few samples of this study predate the infection). Cell type and time point are not known. The CDR3 DNA is TGTGCCAGCAGCTTACAAAACGGACTCACTATTAACGGGGAGCTGTTTTTT. As protein: CASSLQNGLTINGELFF.